This is a list of T cell receptor beta chains from one sample in a study of shared clonotypes between healthy human individuals. Here immunoSEQ multiplex PCR was the method, and the copy in TCRdb shows in-frame clones only, minus some. The table lists about 480,000 clones, 60% to 80% of them singletons. Sequenced material: PBMCs. These receptors all stem from a woman aged 40 to 50 in good health. Some clones in this sample may be carry-over from other donors' samples. CDR3s include the opening cysteine and the closing phenylalanine or tryptophan. D genes are given only for firm matches. The size entry is marked missing in some rows and otherwise reads once, few, many or a size class.

d_call clone_size j_call v_call cdr3_nt cdr3_aa
NA NA TRBJ1-5 TRBV2 TGTGCCAGCAGGGGGACCCGGGGCGGTCAGCCCCAGCATTTT CASRGTRGGQPQHF
TRBD1 NA TRBJ2-5 TRBV5-4 TGTGCCAGCAGCGCGCCAGGACAGGGAGAAGAGACCCAGTACTTC CASSAPGQGEETQYF
TRBD2 NA TRBJ2-7 TRBV6-5 TGTGCCAGCAGTTACACTAGCGGGAGTTCCTACGAGCAGTACTTC CASSYTSGSSYEQYF
NA NA TRBJ2-7 TRBV27 TGTGCCTCCCCCACCCGGGCAGATCAGACTCAATTCTCCTACGAGCAGTACTTC CASPTRADQTQFSYEQYF
TRBD2 NA TRBJ2-7 TRBV6-1 TGTGCCAGCAGTGATCATAGCGGGAGGTCTGACGAGCAGTACTTC CASSDHSGRSDEQYF
NA few TRBJ1-4 TRBV18 TGTGCCAGCTCACCATCACAGGGTGATGAAAAACTGTTTTTT CASSPSQGDEKLFF
TRBD1 NA TRBJ1-1 TRBV2 TGTGCCAGCAACCGTGTGACAGGGGCTGAAGCTTTCTTT CASNRVTGAEAFF
NA once TRBJ2-5 TRBV30 TGTGCCTGGGGGGCGGGGAACTTATTGGCGACCCAGTACTTC CAWGAGNLLATQYF
NA NA TRBJ2-1 TRBV9 TGTGCCAGCAGCGTAGCTGGACAGCGGAGCTCCTACAATGAGCAGTTCTTC CASSVAGQRSSYNEQFF
NA NA TRBJ1-6 TRBV6-4 TGTGCCAGCAGTGAACAGAATAATTCACCCCTCCACTTT CASSEQNNSPLHF
TRBD2 NA TRBJ2-3 TRBV5-1 TGCGCCAGCAGCTCGGCTAGCGGGAGTCCTAGCACAGATACGCAGTATTTT CASSSASGSPSTDTQYF
NA NA TRBJ2-2 TRBV18 TGTGCCAGCTCATCCCGGGGCACCGGGGAGCTGTTTTTT CASSSRGTGELFF
NA NA TRBJ2-7 TRBV27 TGTGCCAGCAGAGGGCCGCTATCCTACGAGCAGTACTTC CASRGPLSYEQYF
TRBD1 NA TRBJ2-7 TRBV7-7 TGTGCCAGCAGCCCCCGGACAGGGGGTCGCGAGCAGTACTTC CASSPRTGGREQYF
NA NA TRBJ2-5 TRBV6-6 TGTGCCAGCAGAGAGGGACCTACACCAGAGACCCAGTACTTC CASREGPTPETQYF
NA NA TRBJ1-2 TRBV11-3 TGTGCCAGCAGCTTAGAGACCGACGGCTACACCTTC CASSLETDGYTF
TRBD2 NA TRBJ2-3 TRBV5-4 TGTGCCAGCAGCTCGGGACTAGCGGCGAGCACAGATACGCAGTATTTT CASSSGLAASTDTQYF
NA NA TRBJ2-5 TRBV5-4 TGTGCCAGCAGCAGGGGAGGGGGTGAACAAGAGACCCAGTACTTC CASSRGGGEQETQYF
NA NA TRBJ2-7 TRBV2 TGTGCCAGCATGCTACAGCCTTACGAGCAGTACTTC CASMLQPYEQYF
TRBD1 NA TRBJ2-5 TRBV10-1 TGCGCCAGCAGTGAATACAGGGGGCGAGAGACCCAGTACTTC CASSEYRGRETQYF
NA NA TRBJ2-7 TRBV9 TGTGCCAGCAGCCCCAGTCAGAGGACCTACGAGCAGTACTTC CASSPSQRTYEQYF
TRBD1 NA TRBJ1-1 TRBV19 TGTGCCAGCCAGAGGGGGCCGGGACAGGGGGCATCCACTGAAGCTTTCTTT CASQRGPGQGASTEAFF
NA once TRBJ2-2 TRBV7-8 TGTGCCAGCACACGCGGGGCCCTAAACACCGGGGAGCTGTTTTTT CASTRGALNTGELFF
TRBD1 NA TRBJ2-2 TRBV18 TGTGCCAGCTCAACACCCAGGGGGTCCGGGGAGCTGTTTTTT CASSTPRGSGELFF
NA NA TRBJ2-5 TRBV7-3 TGTGCCAGCAGCTTACAGGCAGGGGCTCAAGAGACCCAGTACTTC CASSLQAGAQETQYF
NA NA TRBJ1-6 TRBV7-2 TGTGCCAGCAGCTTAGTGCAGACTATTGACTCACCCCTCCACTTT CASSLVQTIDSPLHF
NA many TRBJ2-5 TRBV5-6 TGTGCCAGCAGCTTGGACATGCAAGAGACCCAGTACTTC CASSLDMQETQYF
TRBD1 NA TRBJ1-2 TRBV18 TGTGCCAGCTCACCAGACAGGGCAGACTATGGCTACACCTTC CASSPDRADYGYTF
NA NA TRBJ1-1 TRBV7-8 TGTGCCAGCAGCTTCCACAGTGGGACTGAAGCTTTCTTT CASSFHSGTEAFF
NA NA TRBJ1-1 TRBV6-1 TGTGCCAGCAGTGCGGACCAGAACACTGAAGCTTTCTTT CASSADQNTEAFF
NA NA TRBJ2-2 TRBV4-1 TGCGCCAGCAGGGAGTTATCCGGGGAGCTGTTTTTT CASRELSGELFF
NA NA TRBJ2-3 TRBV6-6 TGTGCCAGCAGTTACTTAGATACGCAGTATTTT CASSYLDTQYF
TRBD2 NA TRBJ2-1 TRBV9 TGTGCCAGCAGCCTCTCTGCGGGAGTAGGTGAGAGGAATGAGCAGTTCTTC CASSLSAGVGERNEQFF
NA NA TRBJ2-6 TRBV28 TGTGCCAGCAGTTCCCCCTCGACAGCGTATCTGGAGTTTGACGTCCTGACTTTC CASSSPSTAYLEFDVLTF
NA NA TRBJ1-1 TRBV9 TGTGCCAGCAGCGCCCGAAGAAGGGACACTGAAGCTTTCTTT CASSARRRDTEAFF
NA NA TRBJ2-5 TRBV30 TGTGCCTGGACTATAAAAGAGACCCAGTACTTC CAWTIKETQYF
NA NA TRBJ2-1 TRBV9 TGTGCCAGCAGCGTTCTATCGGTCCTCTCCTACAATGAGCAGTTCTTC CASSVLSVLSYNEQFF
TRBD2 NA TRBJ2-2 TRBV7-8 TGTGCCAGCAGCTTAGGGCCTACTCGGGAGGGACACACCGGGGAGCTGTTTTTT CASSLGPTREGHTGELFF
NA NA TRBJ2-5 TRBV4-2 TGTGCCAGCAGCAAAGGGGGATACCAAGAGACCCAGTACTTC CASSKGGYQETQYF
TRBD1 few TRBJ1-4 TRBV29-1 TGCAGCGTTGTGCAGGGGGAGGGTTGGGATGAAAAACTGTTTTTT CSVVQGEGWDEKLFF
TRBD2 NA TRBJ2-1 TRBV4-3 TGCGCCAGCAGCGCGAGCGGGAGACGCGACAATGAGCAGTTCTTC CASSASGRRDNEQFF
TRBD1 NA TRBJ1-1 TRBV9 TGTGCCAGCAGCGTAGAGACAGGGACTGAAGCTTTCTTT CASSVETGTEAFF
TRBD2 NA TRBJ2-2 TRBV5-4 TGTGCCAGCAGCTTGGGGGCTAGCGGGAGAGGTGGCTGGGAGCTGTTTTTT CASSLGASGRGGWELFF
TRBD2 many TRBJ2-2 TRBV9 TGTGCCACCACGGGACTAGCGGAAACCGGGGAGCTGTTTTTT CATTGLAETGELFF
TRBD1 NA TRBJ2-6 TRBV5-1 TGCGCCAGCAGCAGAGACAGGGGCTCTGGGGCCAACGTCCTGACTTTC CASSRDRGSGANVLTF
TRBD1 NA TRBJ1-6 TRBV30 TGTGCCTGGAAAGACGGGGACAGACCCCTCCACTTT CAWKDGDRPLHF
NA NA TRBJ2-7 TRBV10-3 TGTGCCATCAGTGAGTCTCAGGGTTCTGGCTACGAGCAGTACTTC CAISESQGSGYEQYF
NA NA TRBJ1-3 TRBV11-2 TGTGCCAGCAGCTCACTACAGAGCTCTGGAAACACCATATATTTT CASSSLQSSGNTIYF